This paragraph covers one TCR beta chain sequence. Those donating, healthy Caucasian individuals from Russia, were aged roughly 6 to 90. Investigators took approximately 9.4 milliliters of peripheral blood from every donor. This sample was taken from a study of blood T cells in healthy people across ages. A second PCR, run for roughly 7 to 12 cycles, used a sample-barcoded 5' primer plus a J-beta primer mix. Every molecule of cDNA carried a tag from a template-switch adaptor with 12 random nucleotides. TCRdb re-called the 5' RACE reads through MiXCR, storing one row per CDR3 protein. The sample records some 780,000 distinct CDR3 sequences, just over 55% being singletons. The CDR3 is 14 residues long. The V end lost 1 base, the J end lost 1 base, and 10 bases lay between the germline ends. Germline CDR1 and CDR2: DFQATT and SNEGSKA (reference sequence).

The TCR comes from a man aged 40-49 years in good health. Sequencing used blood. The chain is built from TRBV20-1 and TRBJ2-5; D remains ambiguous. CDR3 region: CSARAGWAQETQYF. As DNA, the CDR3 is TGCAGTGCTAGAGCCGGTTGGGCCCAAGAGACCCAGTACTTC.